A single sample is the source of the 32 T cell receptor beta chains below, sequenced in a study of regulatory T cells in long-lasting Graves disease. With iRepertoire HTBI primers and Arm-PCR of CDR3 regions, TCR beta libraries were built. TCRdb reanalysed the multiplex PCR reads using MiXCR and keeps one entry per CDR3 protein. The sample has 350,000 to 550,000 distinct CDR3 sequences, more than 12% seen once; the top ten hold 15% to 20%. The time point here: newly diagnosed GD, antithyroid drugs for less than 3 months. Scientists built the TCR library using RNA that was extracted from PBMCs. Another study also made use of these data, one on T cells in Graves' hyperthyroidism and ophthalmopathy.

The specimen was peripheral blood mononuclear cells (PBMCs), collected at new diagnosis, from a patient treated with antithyroid drugs. The receptor source for this set is a woman in her thirties with Graves disease.

This clonotype occurred a few times. The genes are TRBV10-3 and TRBJ1-5, with D uncertain. Trimming took off 8 bases at V and 2 bases at J, with 10 bases between the two ends. CDR3 length: 13 amino acids. The germline V gene encodes CDR1 ENHRY and CDR2 SYGVKD. As DNA, the CDR3 is TGTGCCATCGGAGGGCAGGGCAATCAGCCCCAGCATTTT. This translates into CAIGGQGNQPQHF.

A few counts support this clonotype. A much larger clone differs by one base, so this may be a read error. The chain carries TRBV6-2 or TRBV6-3 and TRBJ2-7; no definite D call. Trimming removed 0 bases at V and 9 bases at J, with 9 bases between. This CDR3 spans 12 amino acids. Germline V gene lookup returns CDR1 MNHEY and CDR2 SVGEGT. The CDR3: CASSYSYDAQYF. Here the CDR3 DNA reads TGTGCCAGCAGTTACTCCTACGACGCGCAGTACTTC.

This clonotype has a count of ten or more. One junction end disagrees with the germline gene, perhaps due to a read error. The chain carries TRBV11-2 and TRBJ2-1, with TRBD2 matching over 11 bases. CDR3 length: 16 residues. The germline gives CDR1 SGHAT, CDR2 FQNNGV. The CDR3 protein is CASSSRTSGPYNEQFF. As DNA, the CDR3 is TGCGCCAGCAGCTCCCGGACTAGCGGGCCCTACAATGAGCAGTTCTTC.

This clonotype was detected only a few times. The J gene is TRBJ1-5, the V gene TRBV6-1, with D perhaps TRBD1 (6 bases). Germline V gives CDR1 MNHNS, CDR2 SASEGT. The ends were cut back, 6 bases at V and 3 bases at J, with 18 bases in the middle. The CDR3 spans 16 residues. The DNA for the CDR3 is TGTGCCAGCAGCCTCGGGAGGGGGTTTCTCAATCAGCCCCAGCATTTT. It is translated as CASSLGRGFLNQPQHF.

This clonotype was counted between two and nine times. This rearrangement joins TRBV27 to TRBJ2-5; the D gene is possibly TRBD2 (5 bases). Germline assignment: CDR1 MNHEY and CDR2 SMNVEV (reference sequence). V dropped 5 bases and J dropped 7 bases, with 32 bases sitting between them. CDR3 length: 19 amino acids. The CDR3 DNA sequence: TGTGCCAGCAGTCAACTGCGACCGTCGCTCGATGGTCCCGGAGGGACCCAGTACTTC. Its translation is CASSQLRPSLDGPGGTQYF.

The DNA of the CDR3 is TGTGCCAGCAGTGAACAAGTCCCAGATACGCAGTATTTT. It specifies CASSEQVPDTQYF. The rearrangement links TRBV25-1 to TRBJ2-3; D not resolved. The V and J ends lost 2 bases and 4 bases respectively, with 7 bases between them. In germline, CDR1 is MGHDK, CDR2 SYGVNS. CDR3 size: 13 residues.

On this clonotype: A far larger clone is only one base removed, so a read error is likely. The CDR3 carries no conserved terminal phenylalanine or tryptophan, so it likely arises from a read error. The chain carries TRBV5-1 and TRBJ2-3, with TRBD2 matching over 7 bases. CDR1 and CDR2 (germline): SGHRS, YFSETQ. The CDR3 runs to 15 residues. The CDR3 loop is CASSGAGEITDTQYL. Here the CDR3 DNA reads TGTGCCAGCAGCGGGGCGGGAGAGATCACAGATACGCAGTATCTT.

This clonotype was seen a few times. The rearrangement links TRBV18 to TRBJ2-7; TRBD1 matches at 9 bases. Trimming at V came to 6 bases and at J to 2 bases, leaving 17 bases not matched to a gene. This CDR3 comprises 18 residues. Germline CDR1 reads KGHSH; CDR2 reads LQKENI. This chain's CDR3 is CASSALGSRDRDTYEQYF. The CDR3 DNA follows: TGTGCCAGCTCCGCACTAGGTTCCCGGGACAGGGATACCTACGAGCAGTACTTC.

Regarding this clonotype: One end of the junction is discordant with germline, which a read error may explain. The chain recombines TRBV30 with TRBJ1-1; D remains unclear. This CDR3 comprises 11 residues. In germline, CDR1 is GTSNPN, CDR2 SVGIG (reference sequence). CDR3 residues: CPWSPLVGAFF. The CDR3 DNA reads TGTCCCTGGAGCCCTCTCGTGGGAGCTTTCTTT. The variable domain in full, with the rest retrieved from reference TRBV30 and TRBJ1-1, is SQTIHQWPATLVQPVGSPLSLECTVEGTSNPNLYWYRQAAGRGLQLLFYSVGIGQISSEVPQNLSASRPQDRQFILSSKKLLLSDSGFYLCPWSPLVGAFFGQGTRLTVV.

At least ten counts were recorded for this clonotype. This chain uses TRBV5-1 with TRBJ2-1, with 10 bases lining up with TRBD2. The junction had 7 bases not matched to a gene; V was cut back by 4 bases and J by 9 bases. The CDR3 extends over 14 amino acids. Germline assignment: CDR1 SGHRS and CDR2 YFSETQ. The CDR3 coding sequence is TGCGCCAGCAGCCGAGCGGGAGGGTTTGTTGAGCAGTTCTTC. It translates to CASSRAGGFVEQFF.

This clonotype was recorded a few times. This sequence joins TRBV7-6 and TRBJ2-1; TRBD2 aligns across 14 bases. Germline V gives CDR1 SGHVS, CDR2 FNYEAQ. Trimming cost V 1 base and J 7 bases; bases outside gene matches: 15. This CDR3 contains 20 residues. In DNA, the CDR3 is TGTGCCAGCAGCTTAGAAGAGGGACTAGCGGGAGTTGTAAGCGTAAATGAGCAGTTCTTC. This gives the protein CASSLEEGLAGVVSVNEQFF.

This clonotype showed up many times. The V call is TRBV11-2, the J call TRBJ2-5, with TRBD2 identical over 12 bases. The germline CDR1 and CDR2 sequences are SGHAT and FQNNGV. This CDR3 is 18 amino acids long. J gave up 4 bases and V 0 bases, and 9 bases lay outside the gene matches. CDR3 amino acids: CASSLEPGLAGRRETQYF. The CDR3, as DNA: TGTGCCAGCAGCTTAGAACCTGGACTAGCGGGGAGGCGAGAGACCCAGTACTTC.

The J gene is TRBJ2-1, the V gene TRBV24-1, with 8 bases lining up with TRBD1. The CDR3 is made up of 16 amino acids. Germline V gene data show CDR1 as KGHDR and CDR2 as SFDVKD. V shed 5 bases and J 2 bases; nucleotides not matched to a gene: 7. The CDR3 loop is CATSAGTGGAYNEQFF. The CDR3 DNA reads as TGTGCCACCAGTGCCGGGACAGGTGGGGCCTACAATGAGCAGTTCTTC.

This clonotype was recorded a few times. The rearrangement links TRBV27 to TRBJ1-2; unclear D gene. In germline, CDR1 is MNHEY, CDR2 SMNVEV (reference sequence). There are 14 residues in the CDR3. Deletions cut 3 bases from V and 3 bases from J, with 11 bases between. As DNA, the CDR3 is TGTGCCAGCAGTTTTCGGGGAGATCACTATGGCTACACCTTC. It encodes CASSFRGDHYGYTF.

This clonotype has just a few counts. This may arise from a read error, as a much more abundant clone is one base away. The CDR3, as DNA: TGCAGTGCTAGAAGGCTAGCGGAGCACAATGAGCAGTTCTTC. Its protein is CSARRLAEHNEQFF. The chain is built from TRBV20-1 and TRBJ2-1; 7 bases are a match to TRBD2. The length of the CDR3 is 14 residues. CDR1 is DFQATT and CDR2 is SNEGSKA in the germline V gene (reference sequence). With 2 bases clipped from V and 5 bases from J, the junction kept 6 bases outside the gene matches.

The sample holds a few counts of this clonotype. The V call is TRBV7-3, the J call TRBJ2-4; possibly TRBD1 for D (5 bases). CDR3 size: 13 residues. The germline V and J ends were trimmed by 5 bases and 12 bases, with 17 bases remaining between them. CDR1 SGHTA and CDR2 FQGTGA come from the germline V gene. As DNA, the CDR3 is TGTGCCAGCAGCCCGGTCGAACGACAGCCTCAGTACTTC. Protein sequence: CASSPVERQPQYF.

The rearrangement uses TRBV15 and TRBJ1-1, with a tentative D call TRBD1 (6 bases). There are 18 residues in the CDR3. Germline values: CDR1 LNHNV, CDR2 YYDKDF (reference sequence). With 8 bases removed from V and 4 bases from J, the gap between germline ends came to 29 bases. In DNA form, the CDR3 reads TGTGCCACCCGCACAAAAGGCCAGAGCCAGGGGTTCGGCACTGAAGCTTTCTTT. The encoded protein is CATRTKGQSQGFGTEAFF.

In this sample, this clonotype turned up many times. The chain has TRBV12-3 or TRBV12-4 and TRBJ1-5; D not resolved. CDR3 length: 14 residues. The V end lost 4 bases, the J end lost 0 bases, and 7 bases lay between the germline ends. The CDR3 spells CASSSEYSNQPQHF. For the CDR3, the DNA is TGTGCCAGCAGTTCGGAGTATAGCAATCAGCCCCAGCATTTT.

This clonotype was seen at least ten times. V gene TRBV15 combines with J gene TRBJ2-7, with a possible D match to TRBD1 (8 bases). This CDR3 contains 15 residues. The germline V gene has CDR1 LNHNV and CDR2 YYDKDF (reference sequence). V lost 3 bases and J 3 bases, leaving 15 bases between the germline ends. The CDR3 region is CATSSGQGGYYEQYF. For the CDR3, the DNA is TGTGCCACCAGCAGCGGACAGGGAGGGTACTACGAGCAGTACTTC.

This clonotype appeared a few times. V gene TRBV20-1 combines with J gene TRBJ1-5; D ambiguous. Germline loops: CDR1 DFQATT, CDR2 SNEGSKA (reference sequence). The CDR3 consists of 16 residues. V lost 0 bases, J lost 1 base, and 13 bases lay in between. CDR3: CSARDRTRSSNQPQHF. The CDR3 region has the DNA TGCAGTGCTAGAGATCGGACGAGGTCCAGCAATCAGCCCCAGCATTTT.

This clonotype appeared many times. The V call is TRBV7-3, the J call TRBJ2-1, with D possibly TRBD2 on 7 matching bases. CDR3 size: 14 residues. The ends were cut back, 5 bases at V and 8 bases at J, with 16 bases in the middle. The V gene's germline CDR1 is SGHTA and CDR2 FQGTGA. CDR3 amino acids: CASSRGGGVDEQFF. CDR3 sequence (DNA): TGTGCCAGCAGCCGAGGGGGGGGAGTTGATGAGCAGTTCTTC. The whole variable domain, filled in from reference TRBV7-3 and TRBJ2-1, reads GAGVSQTPSNKVTEKGKYVELRCDPISGHTALYWYRQSLGQGPEFLIYFQGTGAADDSGLPNDRFFAVRPEGSVSTLKIQRTERGDSAVYLCASSRGGGVDEQFFGPGTRLTVL.

In DNA, the CDR3 is TGTGCCAGCAGCTTAGGTACAGGCTGGGCTGAAGCTTTCTTT. Amino acids: CASSLGTGWAEAFF. The rearrangement links TRBV7-9 to TRBJ1-1, with a weak D call TRBD1 (5 bases). From germline, CDR1 is SEHNR and CDR2 FQNEAQ (reference sequence). V lost 1 base and J 6 bases, leaving 12 bases between the germline ends. This CDR3 spans 14 amino acids.

This rearrangement joins TRBV19 to TRBJ2-2, with 9 bases aligning to TRBD2. Germline V gene lookup returns CDR1 LNHDA and CDR2 SQIVND (reference sequence). This CDR3 spans 15 amino acids. Germline trimming cut 7 bases from V and 6 bases from J; bases unmatched to any gene: 9. For the CDR3, the DNA is TGTGCCAGTAATACGGGACTAGCCGCCCCCGGGGAGCTGTTTTTT. Translation: CASNTGLAAPGELFF. Variable domain in full (rest from reference TRBV19 and TRBJ2-2): DGGITQSPKYLFRKEGQNVTLSCEQNLNHDAMYWYRQDPGQGLRLIYYSQIVNDFQKGDIAEGYSVSREKKESFPLTVTSAQKNPTAFYLCASNTGLAAPGELFFGEGSRLTVL.

This clonotype was seen only a few times. The CDR3 nucleotides read TGTGCCAGCAGCCAAGGGGATTGGAATGAGCAGTTCTTC. The encoded protein is CASSQGDWNEQFF. The chain joins TRBV3-1 to TRBJ2-1; D is unclear. The CDR3 length is 13 residues. Germline CDR1 LGHDT, CDR2 YNNKEL (reference sequence). V shed 1 base and J shed 7 bases, with 8 bases lying between them.

This clonotype was seen more than once but under ten times. The DNA for the CDR3 is TGTGCCAGCAGTGAATCTCTAGCGGGAGGCTCCTACAATGAGCAGTTCTTC. It codes for CASSESLAGGSYNEQFF. V is TRBV25-1 and J is TRBJ2-1; 11 bases match TRBD2. With V trimmed by 1 base and J by 0 bases, 2 bases remained unmatched. Germline V gene sequence: CDR1 MGHDK, CDR2 SYGVNS. The CDR3 contains 17 residues.

This clonotype was found many times. The gene calls are TRBV7-3 and TRBJ2-5; 12 bases line up with TRBD1. The length of the CDR3 is 16 residues. The germline gives CDR1 SGHTA, CDR2 FQGTGA. V shed 5 bases and J 2 bases; nucleotides not matched to a gene: 6. Here the CDR3 reads CASSKGDRGRQETQYF. DNA for the CDR3: TGTGCCAGCAGCAAAGGGGACAGGGGGCGACAAGAGACCCAGTACTTC.

For this clonotype: Since a far larger clone is one base different, this is likely a read error. This chain joins TRBV7-2 and TRBJ1-1; weak D call: TRBD1 (6 bases). Germline-derived CDR1 and CDR2 are SGHTA and FQGNSA. The CDR3 contains 16 residues. CDR3 in amino acids: CASSTIPGQRNTGAFF. Here the CDR3 DNA reads TGTGCCAGCAGCACTATCCCGGGACAACGGAACACTGGAGCTTTCTTT.

The chain recombines TRBV29-1 with TRBJ2-1; 10 nucleotides match TRBD2. Germline V gene lookup returns CDR1 SQVTM and CDR2 ANQGSEA. The CDR3 consists of 14 residues. The CDR3 protein is CRAGGGFGYNEQFF. Here the CDR3 DNA reads TGCAGAGCGGGGGGGGGCTTCGGGTACAATGAGCAGTTCTTC.

Many counts were recorded for this clonotype. The V and J genes are TRBV27 and TRBJ1-4; D may be TRBD1 (5 bases). V shed 2 bases and J shed 8 bases, with 15 bases lying between them. Germline loops: CDR1 MNHEY, CDR2 SMNVEV (reference sequence). The CDR3 extends over 15 amino acids. In nucleotides, the CDR3 is TGTGCCAGCAGTTTAATAGGGGTAAAGGGGGAAAAACTGTTTTTT. It codes for CASSLIGVKGEKLFF.

V gene TRBV6-9 combines with J gene TRBJ2-1, with no clear D. The V gene's germline CDR1 is MNHGY and CDR2 SVAAGI. V lost 3 bases and J 0 bases, leaving 9 bases between the germline ends. The CDR3 is made up of 15 amino acids. This CDR3 is CASSYDPSSYNEQFF. CDR3 sequence (DNA): TGTGCCAGCAGTTACGACCCCAGCTCCTACAATGAGCAGTTCTTC.

The sample holds many counts of this clonotype. The rearrangement links TRBV20-1 to TRBJ2-1; D possibly corresponds to TRBD1 (5 bases). V dropped 0 bases and J dropped 4 bases, with 10 bases sitting between them. Germline V gives CDR1 DFQATT, CDR2 SNEGSKA (reference sequence). This CDR3 is built from 14 residues. CDR3 sequence: CSARDQGSYNEQFF. The CDR3 bases are TGCAGTGCTAGAGATCAGGGTTCGTACAATGAGCAGTTCTTC.

CDR3 sequence: CASSPGVGGSYEQYF. The CDR3 DNA is TGTGCCAGCAGCCCCGGTGTGGGAGGCTCCTACGAGCAGTACTTC. This chain links TRBV7-3 with TRBJ2-7; a weak D match, TRBD2 (6 bases). The CDR3 loop spans 15 amino acids. Trimming took off 5 bases at V and 0 bases at J, with 14 bases between the two ends. The germline CDR1 and CDR2 sequences are SGHTA and FQGTGA.